The 22 T cell receptor beta chains below were found in one sample sequenced in a study of blood T cell repertoires in COVID-19. Sequenced by immunoSEQ multiplex PCR; TCRdb stores in-frame clones only, minus some. The sample has 120,000 or so clones, 70% to 80% seen once. Material for sequencing was peripheral blood. Every receptor here comes from a man over 45 with acute or convalescent COVID-19.

The genes are TRBV2 and TRBJ2-7, with TRBD1 identical over 8 bases. The CDR3 loop spans 14 amino acids. Germline CDR1 and CDR2: SNHLY and FYNNEI. Losses at the gene ends were 0 bases for V and 7 bases for J; bases not matched to a gene: 5. The chain's CDR3 is CASSEAAGGIEQYF. The CDR3 DNA reads TGTGCCAGCAGTGAAGCAGCAGGGGGCATAGAGCAGTACTTC.

This clone came up once. The chain carries TRBV19 and TRBJ2-2; maybe TRBD1 (7 bases). CDR3 length: 15 residues. Trimming removed 5 bases at V and 2 bases at J, with 12 bases between. Per the germline V gene, CDR1 is LNHDA and CDR2 is SQIVND (reference sequence). The CDR3 here is CASSRQGGNTGELFF. The CDR3 DNA follows: TGTGCCAGTAGTCGGCAGGGGGGCAACACCGGGGAGCTGTTTTTT.

Relative to its sample, this clone is medium-sized. This chain links TRBV28 with TRBJ2-7; D is possibly TRBD2 (7 bases). The CDR3 loop spans 16 amino acids. Trimming removed 7 bases at V and 5 bases at J, with 24 bases between. CDR1 is MDHEN, CDR2 SYDVKM, per germline. CDR3: CASTVLTGGRSNEQYF. The DNA of the CDR3 is TGTGCCAGCACCGTCTTGACGGGGGGCAGATCCAACGAGCAGTACTTC.

The chain uses TRBV9 and TRBJ2-5; 7 bases align to TRBD2. V shed 1 base, J shed 0 bases, and the junction held 0 bases outside the gene matches. Germline V gene lookup returns CDR1 SGDLS and CDR2 YYNGEE. CDR3 length equals 14 residues. The CDR3 DNA reads as TGTGCCAGCAGCGTACTAGCGGACCAAGAGACCCAGTACTTC. Translating it yields CASSVLADQETQYF.

The chain has TRBV18 and TRBJ1-5; TRBD1 aligns across 7 bases. J was trimmed by 5 bases and V by 3 bases; bases with no gene match: 10. CDR1 is KGHSH and CDR2 is LQKENI in the germline V gene. This CDR3 has 16 amino acids. CDR3 residues: CASSPFVDRDYQPQHF. The CDR3 coding sequence is TGTGCCAGCTCACCTTTCGTTGACAGGGATTATCAGCCCCAGCATTTT.

This clone was detected ten times or more. The gene calls are TRBV5-6 and TRBJ2-5, with D unclear. Trimming pared 2 bases from V and 2 bases from J, leaving 4 bases between. The CDR3 extends over 12 amino acids. From germline, CDR1 is SGHDT and CDR2 YYEEEE. The CDR3 is CASSLQQETQYF. The CDR3 DNA reads as TGTGCCAGCAGCTTACAGCAAGAGACCCAGTACTTC.

V is TRBV6-2 or TRBV6-3 and J is TRBJ1-6, with D perhaps TRBD1 (5 bases). Deletions cut 4 bases from V and 7 bases from J, with 5 bases between. Germline CDR1 is MNHEY and CDR2 is SVGEGT. The CDR3 extends over 12 amino acids. The CDR3 loop reads CASSWGNSPLHF. The CDR3 DNA reads as TGTGCCAGCAGTTGGGGCAATTCACCCCTCCACTTT.

The rearrangement links TRBV19 to TRBJ1-1; 7 positions match TRBD1. The CDR3 has 13 amino acids. Germline CDR1 and CDR2: LNHDA and SQIVND (reference sequence). V shed 6 bases and J 10 bases; nucleotides not matched to a gene: 11. CDR3 protein: CASRVSTGVGAFF. The DNA of the CDR3 is TGTGCCAGTAGAGTGAGTACAGGGGTTGGAGCTTTCTTT.

The chain combines TRBV19 with TRBJ1-5; possibly TRBD1 for D (5 bases). The germline V and J ends were trimmed by 6 bases and 9 bases, with 15 bases remaining between them. CDR1 and CDR2 from the germline V gene are LNHDA and SQIVND (reference sequence). The CDR3 covers 13 residues. DNA for the CDR3: TGTGCCAGTAGAGAAAGGGGCGAAGGGCCCCAGCATTTT. Translating gives CASRERGEGPQHF.

This chain links TRBV19 with TRBJ2-1; 9 nucleotides agree with TRBD1. The germline CDR1 and CDR2 sequences are LNHDA and SQIVND (reference sequence). J was trimmed by 7 bases and V by 5 bases; bases with no gene match: 9. The CDR3 loop spans 15 amino acids. The CDR3 region is CASSLGQGIINEQFF. The CDR3 coding sequence is TGTGCCAGTAGTCTCGGACAGGGGATAATTAATGAGCAGTTCTTC.

The rearrangement links TRBV4-1 to TRBJ2-1; 7 bases are a match to TRBD2. The CDR3 sequence is 16 residues long. Trimming at V came to 1 base and at J to 6 bases, leaving 9 bases not matched to a gene. Germline V gene data show CDR1 as MGHRA and CDR2 as YSYEKL. In DNA form, the CDR3 reads TGCGCCAGCAGCCAAGTAGGGCTAGCGGTCCTCAATGAGCAGTTCTTC. Translating gives CASSQVGLAVLNEQFF.

V and J are TRBV6-2 or TRBV6-3 and TRBJ2-2; unclear D gene. This CDR3 is built from 14 residues. The V and J ends lost 5 bases and 6 bases respectively, with 13 bases between them. Germline lookup yields CDR1 MNHEY and CDR2 SVGEGT. The CDR3, as DNA: TGTGCCAGCAGTCCCCCGTTAGTCGCCGGGGAGCTGTTTTTT. Protein sequence: CASSPPLVAGELFF.

J is TRBJ2-1 and V is TRBV11-1, with TRBD1 matching 11 bases. CDR1 is SGHAT and CDR2 is FQDESV in the germline V gene (reference sequence). The CDR3 length is 13 residues. Germline trimming cut 5 bases from V and 15 bases from J; bases unmatched to any gene: 9. The CDR3 DNA reads as TGTGCCAGCAGCCCGCGGACAGGGGGCGTGGGGTTCTTC. This codes for CASSPRTGGVGFF. Filled out from reference TRBV11-1 and TRBJ2-1, the complete variable domain reads EAEVAQSPRYKITEKSQAVAFWCDPISGHATLYWYRQILGQGPELLVQFQDESVVDDSQLPKDRFSAERLKGVDSTLKIQPAELGDSAMYLCASSPRTGGVGFFGPGTRLTVL.

The V gene is TRBV4-2, the J gene TRBJ2-2, with 10 bases fitting TRBD2. Trimming removed 0 bases from V and 3 bases from J; junction bases left unmatched: 1. The germline gives CDR1 LGHNA, CDR2 YNFKEQ. The CDR3 extends over 16 amino acids. The CDR3 protein is CASSQDLAGDTGELFF. For the CDR3, the DNA is TGTGCCAGCAGCCAAGACCTAGCGGGAGACACCGGGGAGCTGTTTTTT.

As regards this clone: At one end the junction does not follow the germline gene, possibly because of a read error. This chain links TRBV5-1 with TRBJ1-4, with 11 positions matching TRBD1. CDR3 length: 18 residues. Per germline, CDR1 SGHRS and CDR2 YFSETQ. The CDR3 spells CASTKSPGQGGTYEKLFF. The CDR3 nucleotides are TGCGCCAGCACCAAATCACCGGGACAGGGGGGAACTTATGAAAAACTGTTTTTT.

The chain recombines TRBV4-2 with TRBJ2-5; D possibly corresponds to TRBD2 (7 bases). The CDR3 is 17 residues long. The V gene's germline CDR1 is LGHNA and CDR2 YNFKEQ. Trimming left V 4 bases short and J 2 bases short, with 20 bases between. CDR3 amino acids: CASSPDYWGGGQETQYF. The CDR3 DNA follows: TGTGCCAGCAGCCCCGACTACTGGGGAGGGGGGCAAGAGACCCAGTACTTC.

In its sample, this clone was seen once. The V and J genes are TRBV11-3 and TRBJ2-3; the match to TRBD1 covers 7 bases. Germline lookup yields CDR1 SGHNT and CDR2 YENEEA. This CDR3 is 13 amino acids long. The V segment lost 3 bases and the J segment 9 bases; nucleotides outside the gene matches: 6. The CDR3 sequence is CASSFGTDGTQYF. DNA for the CDR3: TGTGCCAGCAGCTTTGGGACAGATGGAACGCAGTATTTT.

The rearrangement joins TRBV7-9 to TRBJ2-1; 10 bases match TRBD2. The V and J ends lost 0 bases and 4 bases, in that order; junction bases with no gene match: 0. CDR1 and CDR2 from the germline V gene are SEHNR and FQNEAQ (reference sequence). The length of the CDR3 is 15 residues. This CDR3 reads CASSLAGLAYNEQFF. Written as DNA, the CDR3 is TGTGCCAGCAGCTTAGCGGGACTAGCGTACAATGAGCAGTTCTTC.

The chain uses TRBV4-1 and TRBJ2-5; D might be TRBD1 (5 bases). This CDR3 region has 17 residues. V shed 3 bases and J shed 5 bases, with 22 bases lying between them. The germline CDR1 and CDR2 sequences are MGHRA and YSYEKL. This CDR3 reads CASSHPTGAVTWETQYF. DNA of the CDR3: TGCGCCAGCAGCCATCCTACTGGGGCGGTAACGTGGGAGACCCAGTACTTC.

This chain joins TRBV9 and TRBJ2-1, with D uncertain. The V gene's germline CDR1 is SGDLS and CDR2 YYNGEE. The V gene lost 4 bases and the J gene lost 3 bases, with 11 bases spanning the gap. The CDR3 is made up of 14 amino acids. DNA for the CDR3: TGTGCCAGCAGCCCGCGATTATACTACAATGAGCAGTTCTTC. This translates into CASSPRLYYNEQFF.

This clone was recorded only once. This CDR3 is also generated by other DNA sequences in the sample. The V gene is TRBV24-1, the J gene TRBJ2-5, with 7 bases lining up with TRBD2. Germline V lookup: CDR1 KGHDR, CDR2 SFDVKD. J lost 0 bases, V lost 9 bases, and 0 bases had no gene match. CDR3 length: 12 residues. CDR3 loop: CATGGDQETQYF. The CDR3 nucleotides are TGTGCCACCGGGGGGGACCAAGAGACCCAGTACTTC.

This chain links TRBV18 with TRBJ1-2; D perhaps matches TRBD1 (5 bases). V was pared by 4 bases and J by 0 bases, with 6 bases between. CDR3 length equals 13 residues. The germline CDR1 and CDR2 sequences are KGHSH and LQKENI. The CDR3 region is CASSQGSNYGYTF. CDR3 sequence (DNA): TGTGCCAGCTCACAGGGGTCTAACTATGGCTACACCTTC.